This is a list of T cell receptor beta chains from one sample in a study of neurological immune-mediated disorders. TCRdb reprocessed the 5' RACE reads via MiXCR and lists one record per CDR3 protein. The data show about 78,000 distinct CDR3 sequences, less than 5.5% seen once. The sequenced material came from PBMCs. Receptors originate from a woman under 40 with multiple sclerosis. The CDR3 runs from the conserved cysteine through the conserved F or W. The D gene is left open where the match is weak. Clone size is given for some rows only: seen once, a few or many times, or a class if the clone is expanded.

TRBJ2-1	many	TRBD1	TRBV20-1	TGCAGTGCCTCGGACAGGATAGTCAATGAGCAGTTCTTC	CSASDRIVNEQFF
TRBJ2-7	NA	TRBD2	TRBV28	TGTGCCAGCAGTCCCCCCGGCCCCCGGGAGGGCAGCTTC	CASSPPGPREGSF
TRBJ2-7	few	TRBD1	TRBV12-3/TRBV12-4	TGTGCCAGCACCCTGGGACAGGGGCCCTACGAGCAGTACTTC	CASTLGQGPYEQYF
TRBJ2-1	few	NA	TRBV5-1	TGCGCCAGCAGCCAAAATAGCGGAAATGAGCAGTTCTTC	CASSQNSGNEQFF
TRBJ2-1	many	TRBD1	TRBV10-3	TGTGCCATCAGGGGACAGGGGGGAACGGGGAATGAGCAGTTCTTC	CAIRGQGGTGNEQFF
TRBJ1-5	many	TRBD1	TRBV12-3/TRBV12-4	TGTGCCAGCAGCCGCGGGACAGGGGACCAGCCCCAGCATTTT	CASSRGTGDQPQHF
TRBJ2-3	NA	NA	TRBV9	TGTGCCAGCAGCGTAGAGGCCTGGTGCGCAGATACGCAGTATTTT	CASSVEAWCADTQYF
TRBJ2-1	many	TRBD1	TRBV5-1	TGCGCCAGCAGCCCTGGACAGGGGGCGCACAATGAGCAGTTCTTC	CASSPGQGAHNEQFF
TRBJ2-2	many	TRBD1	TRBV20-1	TGCAGTGCTACACAGGGGTCGAACACCGGGGAGCTGTTTTTT	CSATQGSNTGELFF
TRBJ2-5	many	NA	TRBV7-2	TGTGCCAGCAGCTTTGCAGGGGAACAAGAGACCCAGTACTTC	CASSFAGEQETQYF
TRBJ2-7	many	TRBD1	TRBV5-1	TGCGCCAGCAGCATACAGGGGGCTGGCGAGCAGTACTTC	CASSIQGAGEQYF
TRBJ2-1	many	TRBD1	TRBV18	TGTGCCAGCTCACTCCGACAGGGGGGGAATGAGCAGTTCTTC	CASSLRQGGNEQFF
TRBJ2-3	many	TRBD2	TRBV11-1	TGTGCCAGCAGCTTATGGCTAGCGGCAGTAAACACAGATACGCAGTATTTT	CASSLWLAAVNTDTQYF
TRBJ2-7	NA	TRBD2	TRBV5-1	TGCGCTAGCAGCCCCTTTAGCGGGAGTGTCTACGAGCAGTACTTC	CASSPFSGSVYEQYF
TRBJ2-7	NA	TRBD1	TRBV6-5	TGTGCCAGCAGTCAGACAGTGACAGGGTTCGTCGAGCAGTACTTC	CASSQTVTGFVEQYF
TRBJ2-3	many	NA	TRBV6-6	TGTGCCAGCAGTTACGCGTCGGGACTTACCACAGATACGCAGTATTTT	CASSYASGLTTDTQYF
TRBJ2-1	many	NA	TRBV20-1	TGCAGTGCTCCAACTCCCTTTGGGTACAATGAGCAGTTCTTC	CSAPTPFGYNEQFF
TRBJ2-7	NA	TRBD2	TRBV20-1	TGCAGTGCAGATGGGACTAGCGGCTCCTACGAGCAGTACTTC	CSADGTSGSYEQYF
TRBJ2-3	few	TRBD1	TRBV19	TGTGCCAGTAGTCCCGGACAGGGTAGGGAATCGCAGTATTTT	CASSPGQGRESQYF
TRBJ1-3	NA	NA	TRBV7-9	TGTGCCAGCAGCGCCCCGTTACCCCATGGAAACACCATATATTTT	CASSAPLPHGNTIYF
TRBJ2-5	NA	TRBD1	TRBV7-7	TGTGCCAGCAGCATTGACAGGGTTGGATCGGAGACCCAGTACTTC	CASSIDRVGSETQYF
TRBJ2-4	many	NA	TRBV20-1	TGCAGTGCTGCGGGACCGTCCAAAAACATTCAGTACTTC	CSAAGPSKNIQYF
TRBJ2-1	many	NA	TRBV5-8	TGTGCCAGCAGCTTGGTTGTCGTTAGCTCCTACAATGAGCAGTTCTTC	CASSLVVVSSYNEQFF
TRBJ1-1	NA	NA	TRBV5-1	TGCGCCAGCAGCTTGGGAGTGGTCAGGGGCAACACTGAAGCTTTCTTT	CASSLGVVRGNTEAFF
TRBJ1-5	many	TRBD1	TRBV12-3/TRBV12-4	TGTGCCAGCAGTCCCACCCTGGACAGGGGCAATCAGCCCCAGCATTTT	CASSPTLDRGNQPQHF
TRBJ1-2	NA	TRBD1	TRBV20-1	TGCAGTGATAGGGATAGGACAGGGAATGGCTACACCTTC	CSDRDRTGNGYTF
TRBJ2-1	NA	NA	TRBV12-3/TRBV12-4	TGTGCCAGCAGTTTTTTCGGTGCGGCGGATGAGCAGTTCTTC	CASSFFGAADEQFF
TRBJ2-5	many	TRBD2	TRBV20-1	TGCAGTGCCGGGGGAGGGGAGGCGACCCAGTACTTC	CSAGGGEATQYF
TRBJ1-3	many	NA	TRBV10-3	TGTGCCATCAGTGAGTCGATAGTGGACGAGGGATACGGAAACACCATATATTTT	CAISESIVDEGYGNTIYF
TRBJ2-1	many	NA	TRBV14	TGTGCCAGCAGCCAAAAGACAGCTAGCCACAATGAGCAGTTCTTC	CASSQKTASHNEQFF
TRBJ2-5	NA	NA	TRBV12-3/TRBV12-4	TGTGCCAGCAGTTTAGAGGGGCCGGGGAGAAGAGAGACCCAGTACTTC	CASSLEGPGRRETQYF
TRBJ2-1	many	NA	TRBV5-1	TGCGCCAGCAGCACTCCGGGACAAATGGCGAATGAGCAGTTCTTC	CASSTPGQMANEQFF
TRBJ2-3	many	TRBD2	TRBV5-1	TGCGCCAGCAGCTTGGCTCTAGCGGGAAGCACAGATACGCAGTATTTT	CASSLALAGSTDTQYF
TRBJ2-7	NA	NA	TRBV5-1	TGCGCCAGCAGCTTGAACCGGGGCTCCTACGAGCAGTACTTC	CASSLNRGSYEQYF
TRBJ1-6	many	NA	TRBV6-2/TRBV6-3	TGTGCCAGCAGTCTCCCTGGAAGTCGATCACCCCTCCACTTT	CASSLPGSRSPLHF
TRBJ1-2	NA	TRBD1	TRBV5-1	TGCGCCAGCAGCGCCAAGACAGGGGGCTATGGCTACACCTTC	CASSAKTGGYGYTF
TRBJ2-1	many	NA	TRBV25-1	TGTGCCAGCAGTCCAACAACCGGCTCCTACAATGAGCAGTTCTTC	CASSPTTGSYNEQFF
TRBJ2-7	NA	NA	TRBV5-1	TGCGCCAGCAGCCCCCCCGGGACAATTAGATCCGAGCAGTACTTC	CASSPPGTIRSEQYF
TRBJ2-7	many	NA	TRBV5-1	TGCGCCAGCAGCTTGGACGGTATGGTAGCCTACGAGCAGTACTTC	CASSLDGMVAYEQYF
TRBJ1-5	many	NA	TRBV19	TGTGCCAGTAGTATTGCATCCGGGCCGAAGTCGGCGCATTTT	CASSIASGPKSAHF
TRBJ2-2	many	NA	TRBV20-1	TGCAGTGCTAGACGCCCCGGCACCGGGGAGCTGTTTTTT	CSARRPGTGELFF
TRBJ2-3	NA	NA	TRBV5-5	TGTGCCAGCAACCCCGGACAGACAGATACGCAGTATTTT	CASNPGQTDTQYF